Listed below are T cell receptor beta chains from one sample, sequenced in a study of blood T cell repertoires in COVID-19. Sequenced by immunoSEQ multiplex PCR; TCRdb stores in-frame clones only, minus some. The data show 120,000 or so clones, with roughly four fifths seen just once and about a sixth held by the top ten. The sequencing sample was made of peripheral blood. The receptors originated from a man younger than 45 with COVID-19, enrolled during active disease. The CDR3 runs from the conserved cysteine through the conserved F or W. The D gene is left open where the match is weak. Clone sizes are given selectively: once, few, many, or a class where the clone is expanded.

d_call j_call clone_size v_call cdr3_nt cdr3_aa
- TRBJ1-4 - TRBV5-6 TGTGCCAGCAGCCCAGGCGTCAACCAAGAAAAACTGTTTTTT CASSPGVNQEKLFF
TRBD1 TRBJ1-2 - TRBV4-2 TGTGCCAGCAGCCAAGGGGACAGGGGGACAGGAGCTAACTATGGCTACACCTTC CASSQGDRGTGANYGYTF
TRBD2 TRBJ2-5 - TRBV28 TGTGCCAGCAGTTTAAATTCCGGACTAGTGGTTGGAGAGACCCAGTACTTC CASSLNSGLVVGETQYF
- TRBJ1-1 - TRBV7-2 TGTGCCAGCAGCTCGACGGGCACTGAAGCTTTCTTT CASSSTGTEAFF
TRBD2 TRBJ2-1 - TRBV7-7 TGTGCTAGCAGCTCACTAGCGGGGGGTTACAATGAGCAGTTCTTC CASSSLAGGYNEQFF
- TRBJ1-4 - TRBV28 TGTGCCAGCAGAGCCCCGGCGAGAGGTGAAAAACTGTTTTTT CASRAPARGEKLFF
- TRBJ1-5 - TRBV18 TGTGCCAGCTCACCATCGGGTGATAATCAGCCCCAGCATTTT CASSPSGDNQPQHF
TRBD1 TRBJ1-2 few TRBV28 TGTGCCAGCAGTTTACTGGACAGGGGGTATGGCTACACCTTC CASSLLDRGYGYTF
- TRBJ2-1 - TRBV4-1 TGCGCCAGCACCAAGGTCGGGACAAATTACAATGAGCAGTTCTTC CASTKVGTNYNEQFF
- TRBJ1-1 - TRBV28 TGTGCCAGCAGTTCGCCCACCTCTGACTCCTACACTGAAGCTTTCTTT CASSSPTSDSYTEAFF
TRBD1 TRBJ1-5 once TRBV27 TGTGCCAGCAGCAGAGGACAGGCGAATCAGCCCCAGCATTTT CASSRGQANQPQHF
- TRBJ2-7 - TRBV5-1 TGCGCCAGCAGCTTGGGCGGTTACGAGCAGTACTTC CASSLGGYEQYF
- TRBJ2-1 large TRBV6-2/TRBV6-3 TGTGCCAGCAGTTACGCCCTGGCGGAGGGGTTCTTC CASSYALAEGFF
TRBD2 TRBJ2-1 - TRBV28 TGTGCCAGCAGTTTAATACTAGCGGGTTACAATGAGCAGTTCTTC CASSLILAGYNEQFF
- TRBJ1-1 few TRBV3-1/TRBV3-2 TGTGCCAGCAGCCAAGGGGCAGAATGGGCTTTCTTT CASSQGAEWAFF
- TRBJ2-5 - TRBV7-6 TGTGCCAGCAGCAACCCCGGGACTCGAGAAGAGACCCAGTACTTC CASSNPGTREETQYF
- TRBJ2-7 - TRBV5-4 TGTGCCAGCAGCTTGGAAGCCGGTGAGCAGTACTTC CASSLEAGEQYF
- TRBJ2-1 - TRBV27 TGTGCCAGCAGTTTAATGGACGGGGGGCACTCCTACAATGAGCAGTTCTTC CASSLMDGGHSYNEQFF
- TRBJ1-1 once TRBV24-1 TGTGCCACCAGTGAGGCACAGAACACTGAAGCTTTCTTT CATSEAQNTEAFF
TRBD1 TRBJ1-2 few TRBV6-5 TGTGCCAGCAGGGGACAGGGCTCTGGCTACACCTTC CASRGQGSGYTF
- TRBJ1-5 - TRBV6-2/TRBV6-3 TGTGCCAGCAGTTACTCTTATGGGCAGGTCACTCAGCCCCAGCATTTT CASSYSYGQVTQPQHF
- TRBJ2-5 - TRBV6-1 TGTGCCAGCAGTGAAGGAGGGACATGGGAGACCCAGTACTTC CASSEGGTWETQYF
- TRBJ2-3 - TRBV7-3 TGTGCCAGCAGCTTGTACTCGACAGACACAGATACGCAGTATTTT CASSLYSTDTDTQYF
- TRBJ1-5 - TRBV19 TGTGCCAGTAGTATAGGTGAGAAAATCAATCAGCCCCAGCATTTT CASSIGEKINQPQHF
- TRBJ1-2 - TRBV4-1 TGCGCCAGCAGCCAAGATCCGGGTGGCTATGGCTACACCTTC CASSQDPGGYGYTF
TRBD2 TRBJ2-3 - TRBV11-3 TGTGCCAGCAGGGGGGGGAGCACAGATACGCAGTATTTT CASRGGSTDTQYF
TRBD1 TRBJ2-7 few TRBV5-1 TGCGCCAGCACCGCGGGACAGGGCTACGAGCAGTACTTC CASTAGQGYEQYF
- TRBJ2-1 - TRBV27 TGTGCCAGCAGTCCTCATAGCGTTTCCTACAATGAGCAGTTCTTC CASSPHSVSYNEQFF
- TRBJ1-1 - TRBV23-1 TGCGCCAGCAGTCAACCGACGGGGACTGAAGCTTTCTTT CASSQPTGTEAFF
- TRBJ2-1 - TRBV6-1 TGTGCCAGCAGTGAAGCTGGGCTCAGGGGTCTATTGGGTGAGCAGTTCTTC CASSEAGLRGLLGEQFF
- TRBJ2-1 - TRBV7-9 TGTGCCAGCAGCTTTCTCCAGGGGGGATACAATGAGCAGTTCTTC CASSFLQGGYNEQFF
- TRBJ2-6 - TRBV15 TGTGCCACCAGCCTGGGGCAGGGATATGGGGCCAACGTCCCGACTTTC CATSLGQGYGANVPTF
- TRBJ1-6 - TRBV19 TGTGCCAGTAGTATAAAAGATCCCTCGGCACCCCTCCACTTT CASSIKDPSAPLHF
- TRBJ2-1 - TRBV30 TGTGCCTGGAGCGGAGGGATCTCCTACAATGAGCAGTTCTTC CAWSGGISYNEQFF
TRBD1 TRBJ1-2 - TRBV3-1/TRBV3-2 TGTGCCAGCAGCCAAGTTGGGACAGGTGGCGATGGCTACACCTTC CASSQVGTGGDGYTF
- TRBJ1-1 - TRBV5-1 TGCGCCAGCAGCTTGAGAGGGGGTAACACTGAAGCTTTCTTT CASSLRGGNTEAFF
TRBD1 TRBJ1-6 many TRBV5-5 TGTGCCAGCAGCTTGGCGGGACAGGGAAATTCACCCCTCCACTTT CASSLAGQGNSPLHF
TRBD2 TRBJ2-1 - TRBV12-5 TGTGCTAGTGGTTTGGTTCTAGCGGGGGGGAATGAGCAGTTCTTC CASGLVLAGGNEQFF
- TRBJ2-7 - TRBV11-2 TGTGCCAGCAGCTCGATCAAGACTCTCGTCAAGGAATCCTACGAGCAGTACTTC CASSSIKTLVKESYEQYF
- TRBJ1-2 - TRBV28 TGTGCCAGCAGTGATGGGGAGTGGTCTAACTATGGCTACACCTTC CASSDGEWSNYGYTF
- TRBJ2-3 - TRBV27 TGTGCCAGCAGTCCCTTAGGACAGTCAGGCACAGATACGCAGTATTTT CASSPLGQSGTDTQYF
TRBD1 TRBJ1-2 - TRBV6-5 TGTGCCAGCAGGACAGGGGGGGGTCGTTACCTTACCTTC CASRTGGGRYLTF